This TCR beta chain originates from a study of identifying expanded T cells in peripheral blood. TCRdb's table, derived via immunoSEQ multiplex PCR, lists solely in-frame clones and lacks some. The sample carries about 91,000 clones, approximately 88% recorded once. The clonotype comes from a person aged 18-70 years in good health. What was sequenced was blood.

CDR3 in amino acids: CASTGDGAAQYF. The CDR3 nucleotides are TGTGCCTCTACAGGGGACGGGGCGGCCCAGTACTTC. The chain recombines TRBV12-5 with TRBJ2-5, with 7 bases identical to TRBD1. The CDR3 has 12 amino acids. The germline CDR1 and CDR2 sequences are LGHNT and FRNRAP.